One T cell receptor (beta chain) is described in this entry. Its binding antigen is unknown. Base qualities were left out, and no much larger clone turns up one base away. The source of the sample is a study of cytomegalovirus exposure and HLA in healthy donors (dated by TCRdb to the late 2010s). A note on the overall study: According to a later analysis, the 120 or so validation repertoires were produced on the same platform as the 666 repertoires of the first cohort. Besides the first cohort of some 670 subjects, a separate validation cohort made up of roughly 130 different subjects was used. The study combined high-throughput TCR immunosequencing, statistical association of individual TCRs with disease status, and machine learning to predict cytomegalovirus infection status. The study was designed to test whether signatures of past pathogen exposure could be identified by cataloging public T cell receptors. Study-level results and caveats: The classifier was reported to diagnose cytomegalovirus status with high specificity and sensitivity in both the original cohort and the validation cohort. The authors suggested that the approach could potentially be extended to other disease states and immunological phenotypes. A later analysis had no HLA typing for the validation cohort, so co-occurrence there was scored across all 130 or so repertoires. In the study, approximately 150 TCR beta chains were listed as associated with cytomegalovirus. Of the cluster scores, 90% to 95% were above 0 in a later analysis, which found that TCRs clustered in the first cohort also tended to co-occur in the 120 validation repertoires. In vitro tests confirmed that three of the cytomegalovirus-associated TCR beta chains recognize cytomegalovirus antigens. Across donors, most TCR sequences were observed very rarely, whereas some public TCRs were present in many individuals.

Preparation of the library involved the immunoSEQ multiplex PCR assay. The authors processed their data as follows. To diagnose cytomegalovirus status from the catalog of TCR beta chain sequences, a statistical classification framework was built. This is the immuneACCESS table as TCRdb keeps it, with only in-frame sequences that have V and J called. A part of the clones is gone; compared with another copy, unresolved V genes explain less than half, and the rest is unexplained. V, J and clone size are those of that table, while D and trimming were read from the DNA. Counted in this sample were roughly 180,000 clones; about 80% of them appeared once. The biggest ten clones account for over 5.5% of the sample. The donors belonged to the validation cohort of over a hundred subjects, which was separate from the approximately 700-subject first cohort. This TCR was recovered from a man between 18 and 35 years old in good health and CMV-seropositive. Sequencing was done on a sample of PBMCs.

The DNA sequence is given as TGTGCCAGCAGTCGAGTACGGCGGGAGTACACCGGGGAGCTGTTTTTT. Its protein reads: CASSRVRREYTGELFF. The chain uses TRBV9 and TRBJ2-2; 7 central bases correspond to TRBD2. Unmatched junction bases come to 10, with V trimmed by 5 bases and J by 3 bases. Based on the germline V gene, the CDR1 and CDR2 sequences are SGDLS and YYNGEE. Reading from cysteine to phenylalanine, the CDR3 counts 16 amino acids. The read is trimmed to its CDR3 DNA, 48 bases read in frame from base 1.